A selection of T cell receptor beta chains follows, all from one sample in a study of blood T cell repertoires in COVID-19. Method: immunoSEQ multiplex PCR; TCRdb's copy keeps in-frame clones and lacks some. The profile covers 250,000 or so clones, with 86% appearing a single time and 6.2% taken by the ten largest. What was sequenced was peripheral blood. These receptors were obtained from a man aged 60-69 years with acute or convalescent COVID-19. Each CDR3 is given with its conserved first and last residue. D genes are given only for firm matches. Size is omitted from some rows. Given values are once, few, many or a class for expanded clones.

NA,TRBV28,NA,TRBJ1-4,TGTGCCAGCAGAAATAGTCTTGAAAAACTGTTTTTT,CASRNSLEKLFF
once,TRBV6-1,TRBD2,TRBJ2-5,TGTGCCAGCAGTGAAGGACCGGGAGGAGGGGAGACCCAGTACTTC,CASSEGPGGGETQYF
NA,TRBV7-2,NA,TRBJ2-7,TGTGCCAGCAGCTTAGTGCCGGACAAATCCTACGAGCAGTACTTC,CASSLVPDKSYEQYF
NA,TRBV7-2,TRBD2,TRBJ2-7,TGTGCCAGCAGCTTAGTGGGACTAATCGCCTACGAGCAGTACTTC,CASSLVGLIAYEQYF
NA,TRBV24-1,TRBD1,TRBJ1-5,TGTGCCACCAGCCAGACAGGGTCGAATCAGCCCCAGCATTTT,CATSQTGSNQPQHF
NA,TRBV7-9,TRBD1,TRBJ2-1,TGTGCCAGCAGCCAAACGGGACAGGGGCCCAATGAGCAGTTCTTC,CASSQTGQGPNEQFF
few,TRBV28,TRBD2,TRBJ2-7,TGTGCCAGCAGTTTAGGGCGGGAGGATTCCTACGAGCAGTACTTC,CASSLGREDSYEQYF
few,TRBV6-5,NA,TRBJ2-5,TGTGCCAGCACGGGGGTTCTAGAGACCCAGTACTTC,CASTGVLETQYF
NA,TRBV13,NA,TRBJ1-1,TGTGCCAGCAGCTTCGGGGGTATCCTGAACACTGAAGCTTTCTTT,CASSFGGILNTEAFF
NA,TRBV3-1/TRBV3-2,TRBD2,TRBJ2-1,TGTGCCAGCAGCCAAGATCGGACTAGCGGGTTGAACAATGAGCAGTTCTTC,CASSQDRTSGLNNEQFF
NA,TRBV7-2,NA,TRBJ1-1,TGTGCCAGCAGCTTAACGGTCGAAGCTTTCTTT,CASSLTVEAFF
NA,TRBV7-3,NA,TRBJ2-7,TGTGCCAGCAGCCCCTCTTCCCAGGGGAGCGAGCAGTACTTC,CASSPSSQGSEQYF
NA,TRBV3-1/TRBV3-2,NA,TRBJ2-3,TGTGCCAGCAGCCTCCAGACTCCTTCCACAGATACGCAGTATTTT,CASSLQTPSTDTQYF
few,TRBV27,NA,TRBJ2-2,TGTGCCAGCAGTTTTATGAGGAACACCGGGGAGCTGTTTTTT,CASSFMRNTGELFF
once,TRBV2,TRBD1,TRBJ2-3,TGTGCCAGCAGCGCAGGGACAGGTGGGGCAGATACGCAGTATTTT,CASSAGTGGADTQYF
few,TRBV19,TRBD1,TRBJ1-5,TGTGCCAGTCGACAGGGGACTCAGGCACGGCCCCAGCATTTT,CASRQGTQARPQHF
NA,TRBV5-1,NA,TRBJ1-6,TGCGCCAGCAGCCCCCGGAACAGGTTGAATTCACCCCTCCACTTT,CASSPRNRLNSPLHF
NA,TRBV18,NA,TRBJ1-2,TGTGCCAGCGCAATACAGGAGACGGGTGGCTACACCTTC,CASAIQETGGYTF
few,TRBV7-2,TRBD1,TRBJ1-2,TGTGCCAGCAGCCCACGGACAGGGGCCTATGGCTACACCTTC,CASSPRTGAYGYTF
NA,TRBV18,TRBD1,TRBJ1-4,TGTGCCAGCTCACAACTGACAGGGCGGGCTAATGAAAAACTGTTTTTT,CASSQLTGRANEKLFF